This TCR beta chain was profiled in a study of technical replicates of blood from a handful of donors. This CDR3 has 14 amino acids. TCRdb keeps only in-frame clones here, not all; method: immunoSEQ multiplex PCR. The sample includes under 85,000 clones, 91% of them seen just once. The sequencing sample was made of T cells isolated from PBMCs. The TCR was taken from a human donor in good health. Some clones in this sample may be carry-over from other donors' samples. The chain recombines TRBV1 with TRBJ2-7; TRBD2, the D gene given by the table, was not confirmed from the DNA. TRBV1 is designated a pseudogene. The CDR3 bases are TGCACCAGCGGATCTACTAGCGGGAGAAACGAGCAGTACTTC. It specifies CTSGSTSGRNEQYF.